This T cell receptor beta chain emerged from a study of blood T cell repertoires in COVID-19. The overall study: Sites across the United States, Italy and Spain contributed samples from acute and convalescent COVID-19. The analysed material was cDNA or gDNA that came from T cells, B-cell-depleted T cells, or PBMCs.

In the original workflow: Amplification of reference gene primers was used by the study to estimate nucleated cell counts. Clones were sequenced by immunoSEQ multiplex PCR, and TCRdb holds only the in-frame ones, with some missing. D and trimming come from the DNA, and the V and J calls and clone size come from that table. The table lists approximately 110,000 clones, about 90% of them singletons. This sequence was found in a human donor in a cohort sampled during active COVID-19. The sequenced sample consisted of peripheral blood.

The DNA for the CDR3 is TGTGCCAGCAGTTTATATTTTAACACTGAAGCTTTCTTT. Protein sequence: CASSLYFNTEAFF. The genes are TRBV12-3 or TRBV12-4 and TRBJ1-1; the D is unclear. With 2 bases removed from V and 2 bases from J, the gap between germline ends came to 6 bases. The CDR3 consists of 13 residues.